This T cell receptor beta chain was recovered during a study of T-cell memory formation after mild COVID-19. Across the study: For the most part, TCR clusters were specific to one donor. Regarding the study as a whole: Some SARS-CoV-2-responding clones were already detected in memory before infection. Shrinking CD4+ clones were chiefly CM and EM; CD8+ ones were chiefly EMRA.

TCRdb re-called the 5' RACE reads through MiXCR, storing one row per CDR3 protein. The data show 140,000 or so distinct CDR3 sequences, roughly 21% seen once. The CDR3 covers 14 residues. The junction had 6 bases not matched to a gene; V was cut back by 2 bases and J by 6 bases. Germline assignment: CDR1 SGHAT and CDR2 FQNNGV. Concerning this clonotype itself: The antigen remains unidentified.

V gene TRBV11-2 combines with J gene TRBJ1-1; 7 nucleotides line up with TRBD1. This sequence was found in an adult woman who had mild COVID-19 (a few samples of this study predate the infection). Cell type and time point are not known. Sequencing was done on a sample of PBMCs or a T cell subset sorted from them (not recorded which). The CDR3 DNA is TGTGCCAGCAGCTTAATAGGGGGCCCCTCTGAAGCTTTCTTT. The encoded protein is CASSLIGGPSEAFF.